The T cell receptor (beta chain) described here comes from a study of T cell responses to AZD1222 COVID-19 vaccine. Findings and caveats of the study: Mostly white British, mostly female donors; authors suggested clonal diversity may be underestimated.

Trimming pared 1 base from V and 3 bases from J, leaving 7 bases between. The CDR3 is 13 residues long. Germline values: CDR1 LNHDA, CDR2 SQIVND (reference sequence). Second-dose timings of about 4 or about 12 weeks were pooled. About this clone: Its antigen is not identified.

Assay: immunoSEQ multiplex PCR; the TCRdb copy retains only in-frame clones and omits some. This table holds 170,000 or so clones, approximately 86% found once. The chain carries TRBV19 and TRBJ2-7, with TRBD1 as a possible D gene (5 bases). The TCR comes from an adult who received the AZD1222 COVID-19 vaccine. Sample: peripheral blood, taken 28 days after the second AZD1222 dose. The CDR3 loop is CASSIADSYEQYF. Here the CDR3 DNA reads TGTGCCAGTAGTATAGCTGACAGCTACGAGCAGTACTTC.